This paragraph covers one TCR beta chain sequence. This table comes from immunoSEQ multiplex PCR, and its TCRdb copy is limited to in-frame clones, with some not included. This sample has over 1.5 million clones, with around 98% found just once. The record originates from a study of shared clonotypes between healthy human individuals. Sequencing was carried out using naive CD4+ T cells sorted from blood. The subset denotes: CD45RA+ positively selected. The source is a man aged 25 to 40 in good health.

CDR3 nucleotide sequence: TGTGCCAGCAGTACTCAGACAGGGGTCGTCGCAGATACGCAGTATTTT. It encodes CASSTQTGVVADTQYF. This sequence joins TRBV6-6 and TRBJ2-3, with 8 nucleotides matching TRBD1. CDR3 length equals 16 residues. The germline V gene has CDR1 MNHNY and CDR2 SVGAGI (reference sequence). V lost 5 bases and J lost 4; bases outside the gene matches: 11.